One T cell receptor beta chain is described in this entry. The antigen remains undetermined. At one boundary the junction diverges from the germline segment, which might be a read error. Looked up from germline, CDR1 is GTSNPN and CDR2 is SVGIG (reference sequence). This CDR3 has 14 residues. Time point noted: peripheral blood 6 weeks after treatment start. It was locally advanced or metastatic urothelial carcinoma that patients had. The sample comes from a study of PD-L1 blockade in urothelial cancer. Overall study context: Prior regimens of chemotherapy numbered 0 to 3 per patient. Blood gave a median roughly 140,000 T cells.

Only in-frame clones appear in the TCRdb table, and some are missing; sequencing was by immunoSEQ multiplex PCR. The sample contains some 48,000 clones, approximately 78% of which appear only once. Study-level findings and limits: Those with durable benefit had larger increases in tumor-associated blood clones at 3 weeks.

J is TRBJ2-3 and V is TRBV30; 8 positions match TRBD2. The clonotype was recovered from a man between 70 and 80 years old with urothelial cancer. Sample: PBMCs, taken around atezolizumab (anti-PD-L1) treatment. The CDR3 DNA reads TGTGCCTGGAGTTACTGGACTAGCAGAGATACGCAGTATTTT. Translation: CAWSYWTSRDTQYF.